The entry below gives a single TCR beta chain sequence along with its context. The assay was immunoSEQ multiplex PCR, and TCRdb's table has in-frame clones only and misses some. The table lists about 40,000 clones, 70% to 90% of them singletons. Trimming removed 6 bases at V and 2 bases at J, with 11 bases between. The germline V gene encodes CDR1 MNHEY and CDR2 SMNVEV (reference sequence). The CDR3 is 14 amino acids. These data are taken from a study of sequential checkpoint blockade in melanoma. Described treatment: randomized to nivolumab then ipilimumab (arm A) or the reverse (arm B). Sample: CD8+ T cells sorted from blood (inferred from file names), taken from a patient given nivolumab and ipilimumab in sequence. This rearrangement joins TRBV27 to TRBJ1-3; D gene ambiguous. The receptor's source is a human donor with melanoma. CDR3 in amino acids: CASSRSLAGNTIYF. The CDR3 DNA follows: TGTGCCAGCAGCCGATCACTGGCTGGAAACACCATATATTTT.